These T cell receptor beta chains were read from a single sample in a study of cytomegalovirus exposure and HLA in healthy donors. This table comes from immunoSEQ multiplex PCR, and its TCRdb copy is limited to in-frame clones, with some not included. The table lists about 120,000 clones, 10% to 13% of them singletons. The sample was PBMCs. These receptors were obtained from a woman under 30 in good health and CMV-seropositive. CDR3s include the opening cysteine and the closing phenylalanine or tryptophan. A D gene is named only where the DNA matches it firmly. Clone size, where shown, is once, few, many, or a class for clones that have expanded.

TRBJ2-1 | TRBD1 | NA | TRBV25-1 | CASSESVVWDSIYNEQFF | TGTGCCAGCAGTGAATCAGTCGTGTGGGACAGTATATACAATGAGCAGTTCTTC
TRBJ1-6 | NA | NA | TRBV6-5 | CASNRYNSPLHF | TGTGCCAGCAACAGATATAATTCACCCCTCCACTTT
TRBJ1-3 | NA | NA | TRBV2 | CASIIQRSGNTIYF | TGTGCCAGCATAATACAACGCTCTGGAAACACCATATATTTT
TRBJ1-3 | NA | few | TRBV4-1 | CASSQVYYGNTIYF | TGCGCCAGCAGCCAAGTCTACTATGGAAACACCATATATTTT
TRBJ2-2 | TRBD2 | few | TRBV7-6 | CASSSLAGVAGELFF | TGTGCCAGCAGTTCACTAGCGGGAGTTGCCGGGGAGCTGTTTTTT
TRBJ1-1 | NA | few | TRBV28 | CASRQAEAFF | TGTGCCAGCAGACAAGCTGAAGCTTTCTTT
TRBJ1-1 | NA | NA | TRBV18 | CASSRRDTEAFF | TGTGCCAGCTCACGTCGGGACACTGAAGCTTTCTTT
TRBJ2-2 | NA | NA | TRBV19 | CASSRRDLAVGGELFF | TGTGCCAGTAGCCGTAGGGACTTAGCGGTCGGCGGGGAGCTGTTTTTT
TRBJ2-3 | TRBD2 | few | TRBV7-3 | CASSLLAGGTDTQYF | TGTGCCAGCAGCTTGCTAGCGGGAGGCACAGATACGCAGTATTTT
TRBJ2-3 | TRBD2 | few | TRBV4-1 | CASSQGLAGPTDTQYF | TGCGCCAGCAGCCAAGGGCTAGCGGGACCCACAGATACGCAGTATTTT